Each of the 9 T cell receptor beta chains below was sequenced from the same sample in a study of cytomegalovirus exposure and HLA in healthy donors. Primers: 60 Vbeta forward and 13 Jbeta reverse. Some clones are missing from TCRdb's copy, which holds only in-frame ones; the method was immunoSEQ multiplex PCR. The sample includes about 200,000 clones, 79% seen only once; the top ten take less than 2%. The sample was PBMCs. Receptors were obtained from a girl aged 5 to 17 in good health and CMV-seropositive.

Only one count was recorded for this clone. V and J are TRBV2 and TRBJ2-2, with TRBD2 identical over 11 bases. The CDR3 has 14 amino acids. Germline CDR1 is SNHLY and CDR2 is FYNNEI. J gave up 6 bases and V 7 bases, and 4 bases lay outside the gene matches. The CDR3: CASKLAGEAGELFF. CDR3 DNA: TGTGCCAGCAAACTAGCGGGGGAGGCCGGGGAGCTGTTTTTT.

The chain uses TRBV4-1 and TRBJ2-1, with TRBD2 matching 16 bases. This CDR3 has 21 residues. Germline-derived CDR1 and CDR2 are MGHRA and YSYEKL. V lost 2 bases to trimming and J lost 1 base; unmatched junction nucleotides: 11. CDR3 residues: CASSQSSGTSGGAGSYNEQFF. CDR3 sequence (DNA): TGCGCCAGCAGCCAATCCTCGGGGACTAGCGGGGGGGCTGGGTCCTACAATGAGCAGTTCTTC.

The chain joins TRBV18 to TRBJ1-5; 7 bases are shared with TRBD1. The germline gives CDR1 KGHSH, CDR2 LQKENI. The CDR3 is 14 residues long. The V gene end was trimmed by 5 bases and the J gene end by 6 bases; junction bases not matched to a gene: 7. The CDR3 protein is CASSAQGTGQPQHF. DNA of the CDR3: TGTGCCAGCTCAGCACAGGGGACTGGTCAGCCCCAGCATTTT.

CDR3 sequence reads: CAISFFVRAGGGAGEQFF. CDR3 DNA sequence: TGTGCCATCAGTTTCTTCGTGAGGGCTGGCGGGGGGGCCGGTGAGCAGTTCTTC. The V gene is TRBV10-3, the J gene TRBJ2-1; TRBD2 matches at 9 bases. V shed 5 bases, J shed 9 bases, and the junction held 20 bases outside the gene matches. This CDR3 is built from 18 residues. CDR1 and CDR2 (germline): ENHRY, SYGVKD.

The chain recombines TRBV27 with TRBJ2-7; 9 nucleotides match TRBD1. Trimming at V came to 6 bases and at J to 1 base, leaving 10 bases not matched to a gene. The CDR3 is 16 amino acids. Germline V CDR1 and CDR2: MNHEY, SMNVEV (reference sequence). The CDR3 reads CASSTLGGTGSYEQYF. In nucleotides, the CDR3 is TGTGCCAGCAGCACTCTAGGGGGGACAGGGTCCTACGAGCAGTACTTC.

The genes are TRBV9 and TRBJ1-2; 8 bases match TRBD1. J was trimmed by 7 bases and V by 4 bases; bases with no gene match: 12. The CDR3 totals 15 residues. Germline V CDR1 and CDR2: SGDLS, YYNGEE. The chain's CDR3 is CASSLAGQGTGGYTF. CDR3 sequence (DNA): TGTGCCAGCAGCCTCGCTGGACAGGGTACCGGTGGCTACACCTTC.

The chain uses TRBV21-1 and TRBJ2-2; the table's D call TRBD1 went unverified against the DNA. TRBV21-1 is a listed pseudogene. The CDR3 totals 16 residues. In DNA form, the CDR3 reads TGTGCCAGCAGCAAAGCTCTCTCACACGATACCGGGGAGCTGTTTTTT. Amino acid sequence: CASSKALSHDTGELFF.

The genes are TRBV5-6 and TRBJ2-5, with D perhaps TRBD1 (6 bases). Germline values: CDR1 SGHDT, CDR2 YYEEEE. This CDR3 has 14 residues. V dropped 2 bases and J dropped 1 base, with 9 bases sitting between them. CDR3 coding DNA: TGTGCCAGCAGCTTTGGGACACCCCAAGAGACCCAGTACTTC. This translates into CASSFGTPQETQYF.

The V gene is TRBV7-2, the J gene TRBJ1-6; weak D call: TRBD1 (6 bases). V lost 1 base to trimming and J lost 5 bases, with 9 bases between them. CDR3 length equals 15 residues. Germline loops: CDR1 SGHTA, CDR2 FQGNSA. The CDR3 DNA follows: TGTGCCAGCAGCTTAGGTTCAGGGGATAATTCACCCCTCCACTTT. Amino acid sequence: CASSLGSGDNSPLHF.